This T cell receptor (beta chain) was sequenced for a study of spatial heterogeneity in lung cancer. Findings of the study overall: Within tumors, counts of expanded alpha and beta TCRs tracked tumor mutation counts.

Time point reported: sample taken at primary tumor resection. Each TCR cDNA molecule carried a unique molecular identifier. TCRdb fed the 5' RACE reads into MiXCR, producing one record per CDR3 protein. Among about 13,000 distinct CDR3 sequences listed, roughly 4.6% were seen once. Comments on this clonotype: The antigen remains undetermined.

Source: lung tumor tissue, taken at surgery. This sequence originates from a male donor with early-stage non-small cell lung cancer.

CDR3 loop: CSARIGGSYNEQFF. CDR3 bases: TGCAGTGCTAGGATAGGGGGCTCCTACAATGAGCAGTTCTTC. The chain carries TRBV20-1 and TRBJ2-1; a weak D match, TRBD1 (6 bases). The germline V gene has CDR1 DFQATT and CDR2 SNEGSKA (reference sequence). The CDR3 consists of 14 residues. V lost 3 bases and J lost 0, with 9 bases in between.